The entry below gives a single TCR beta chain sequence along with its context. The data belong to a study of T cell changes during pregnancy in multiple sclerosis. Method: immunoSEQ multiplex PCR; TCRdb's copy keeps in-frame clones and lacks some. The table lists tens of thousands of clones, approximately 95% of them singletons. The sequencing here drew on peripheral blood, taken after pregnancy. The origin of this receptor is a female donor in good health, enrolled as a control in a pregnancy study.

The CDR3 is CASSAPGQVIEQYF. CDR3 DNA: TGTGCCAGCAGCGCACCGGGACAGGTTATCGAGCAGTACTTC. This chain joins TRBV7-9 and TRBJ2-7, with 8 bases identical to TRBD1. This CDR3 contains 14 residues. With V trimmed by 5 bases and J by 6 bases, 9 bases remained unmatched. Germline lookup yields CDR1 SEHNR and CDR2 FQNEAQ (reference sequence).